Below, one T cell receptor (beta chain) is given with its context. The data were obtained in a study of control samples from healthy donors and cancer patients. The data were produced by immunoSEQ multiplex PCR, yet TCRdb's version contains in-frame clones alone and is incomplete. Counted here are roughly 60,000 clones, 90% to 95% occurring once; the ten biggest clones make up around 4%. Sequencing was performed on blood. The TCR was taken from a man in his thirties or forties in good health.

Written as DNA, the CDR3 is TGTGCCAGCAGTCTCAGGGGCCCCAACTATGGCTACACCTTC. Translating gives CASSLRGPNYGYTF. The chain has TRBV6-5 and TRBJ1-2; D is perhaps TRBD1 (6 bases). Trimming shortened V by 5 bases and J by 2 bases, and 12 bases separated the two germline ends. CDR1 MNHEY and CDR2 SVGAGI come from the germline V gene. The CDR3 extends over 14 amino acids.